This T cell receptor beta chain was found in a study of blood T cell repertoires in COVID-19. Overall study context: Material from acute and convalescent COVID-19 was sourced from the United States, Italy and Spain. T cells, B-cell-depleted T cells, or PBMCs provided the cDNA or gDNA that served as material.

V was trimmed by 11 bases and J by 5 bases, leaving 13 bases between them. This CDR3 is built from 12 residues. CDR1 is LNHDA and CDR2 is SQIVND in the germline V gene (reference sequence). The authors' processing: Estimation of nucleated cell counts relied on the amplification of reference gene primers. Assay: immunoSEQ multiplex PCR; the TCRdb copy retains only in-frame clones and omits some. Clonal size and the V and J genes are those of that table, whereas D and trimming came from the DNA. The top ten hold around a sixth of the sample, which has about 110,000 clones, less than 90% seen once. This sequence joins TRBV19 and TRBJ1-5; D is possibly TRBD1 (5 bases). This TCR derives from a woman aged 55-69 years with acute or convalescent COVID-19. The sample was peripheral blood. The CDR3 DNA reads TGTGCCTCCTCGCGGGACTATCAGCCCCAGCATTTT. This gives the protein CASSRDYQPQHF.